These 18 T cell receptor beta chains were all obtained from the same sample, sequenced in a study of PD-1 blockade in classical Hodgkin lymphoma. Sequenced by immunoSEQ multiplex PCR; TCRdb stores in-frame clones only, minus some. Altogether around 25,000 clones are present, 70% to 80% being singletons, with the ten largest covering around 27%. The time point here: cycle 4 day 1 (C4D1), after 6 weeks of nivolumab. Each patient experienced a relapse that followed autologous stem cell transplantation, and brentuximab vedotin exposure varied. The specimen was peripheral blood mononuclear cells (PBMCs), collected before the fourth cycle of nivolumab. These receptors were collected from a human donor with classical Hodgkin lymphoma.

Written as DNA, the CDR3 is TGTGCCTGGAGTGACGGACGGGATCAGCCCCAGCATTTT. It codes for CAWSDGRDQPQHF. J is TRBJ1-5 and V is TRBV30; no definite D call. The CDR3 spans 13 residues. CDR1 and CDR2 from the germline V gene are GTSNPN and SVGIG (reference sequence). The V end lost 1 base, the J end lost 5 bases, and 9 bases lay between the germline ends.

The CDR3 is CASSPAGGTGELFF. The CDR3, as DNA: TGTGCCAGCAGCCCTGCAGGGGGAACCGGGGAGCTGTTTTTT. The chain joins TRBV7-3 to TRBJ2-2; 7 bases map to TRBD1. J gave up 5 bases and V 5 bases, and 5 bases lay outside the gene matches. The CDR3 length is 14 residues. The V gene's germline CDR1 is SGHTA and CDR2 FQGTGA.

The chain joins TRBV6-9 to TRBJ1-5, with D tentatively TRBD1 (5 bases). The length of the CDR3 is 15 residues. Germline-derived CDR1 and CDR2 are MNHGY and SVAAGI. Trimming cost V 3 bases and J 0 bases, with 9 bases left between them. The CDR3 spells CASSYSDSSNQPQHF. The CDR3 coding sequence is TGTGCCAGCAGTTACTCAGACAGTAGCAATCAGCCCCAGCATTTT.

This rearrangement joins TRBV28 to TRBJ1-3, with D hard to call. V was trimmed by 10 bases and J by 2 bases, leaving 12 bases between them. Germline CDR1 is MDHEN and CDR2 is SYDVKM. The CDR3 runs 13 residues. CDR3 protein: CATTEGPGNTIYF. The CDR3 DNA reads TGTGCCACCACAGAAGGCCCTGGAAACACCATATATTTT.

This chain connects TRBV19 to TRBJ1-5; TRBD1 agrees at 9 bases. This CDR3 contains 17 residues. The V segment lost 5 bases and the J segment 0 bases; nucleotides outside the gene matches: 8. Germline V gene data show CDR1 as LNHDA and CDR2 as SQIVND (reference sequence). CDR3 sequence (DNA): TGTGCCAGTAGTCTAACGGGACAGGGCTATAGCAATCAGCCCCAGCATTTT. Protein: CASSLTGQGYSNQPQHF.

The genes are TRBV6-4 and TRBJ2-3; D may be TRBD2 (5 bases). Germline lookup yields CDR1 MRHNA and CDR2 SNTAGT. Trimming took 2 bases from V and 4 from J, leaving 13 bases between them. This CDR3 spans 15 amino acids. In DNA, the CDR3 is TGTGCCAGCAGTGACCAACTAGACGGTCCAGATACGCAGTATTTT. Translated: CASSDQLDGPDTQYF.

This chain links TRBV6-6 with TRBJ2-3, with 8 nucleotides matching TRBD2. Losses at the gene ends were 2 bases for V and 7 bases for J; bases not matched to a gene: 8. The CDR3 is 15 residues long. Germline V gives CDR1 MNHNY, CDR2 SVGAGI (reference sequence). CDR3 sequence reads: CASSYRREGSYTQYF. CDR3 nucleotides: TGTGCCAGCAGTTACCGCCGGGAGGGGTCTTATACGCAGTATTTT.

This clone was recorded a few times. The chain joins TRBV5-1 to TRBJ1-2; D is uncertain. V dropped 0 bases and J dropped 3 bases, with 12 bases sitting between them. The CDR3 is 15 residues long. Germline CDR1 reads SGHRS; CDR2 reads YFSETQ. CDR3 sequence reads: CASSLEVGLDYGYTF. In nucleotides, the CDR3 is TGCGCCAGCAGCTTGGAGGTGGGCCTGGACTATGGCTACACCTTC.

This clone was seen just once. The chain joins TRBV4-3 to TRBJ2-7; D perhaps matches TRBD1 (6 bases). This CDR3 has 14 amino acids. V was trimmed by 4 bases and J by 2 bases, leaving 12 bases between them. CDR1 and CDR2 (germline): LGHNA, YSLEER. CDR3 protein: CASSPRTDPYEQYF. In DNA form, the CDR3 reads TGCGCCAGCAGCCCCCGGACAGACCCCTACGAGCAGTACTTC.

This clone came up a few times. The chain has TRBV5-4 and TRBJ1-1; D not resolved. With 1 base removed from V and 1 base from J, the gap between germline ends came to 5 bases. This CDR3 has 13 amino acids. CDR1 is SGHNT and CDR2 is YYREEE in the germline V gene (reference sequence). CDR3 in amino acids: CASSLTENTEAFF. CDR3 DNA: TGTGCCAGCAGCTTGACAGAGAACACTGAAGCTTTCTTT.

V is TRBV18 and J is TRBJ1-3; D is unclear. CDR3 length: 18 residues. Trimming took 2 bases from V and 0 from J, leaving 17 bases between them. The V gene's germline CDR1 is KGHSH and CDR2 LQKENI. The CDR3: CASSPNSRIFSSGNTIYF. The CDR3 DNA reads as TGTGCCAGCTCACCAAACTCCCGGATATTTTCCTCTGGAAACACCATATATTTT.

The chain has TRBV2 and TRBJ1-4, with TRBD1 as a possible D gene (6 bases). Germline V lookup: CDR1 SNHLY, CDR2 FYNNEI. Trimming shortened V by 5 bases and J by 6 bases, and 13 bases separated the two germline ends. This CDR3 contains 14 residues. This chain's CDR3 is CASSNREEDEKLFF. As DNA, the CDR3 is TGTGCCAGCAGTAACAGGGAGGAGGATGAAAAACTGTTTTTT.

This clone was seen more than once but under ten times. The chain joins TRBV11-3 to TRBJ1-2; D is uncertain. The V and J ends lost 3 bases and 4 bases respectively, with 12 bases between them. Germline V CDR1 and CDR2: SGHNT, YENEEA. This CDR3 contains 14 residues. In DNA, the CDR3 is TGTGCCAGCAGCTTGGCCAGGCCCGTCTATGGCTACACCTTC. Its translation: CASSLARPVYGYTF.

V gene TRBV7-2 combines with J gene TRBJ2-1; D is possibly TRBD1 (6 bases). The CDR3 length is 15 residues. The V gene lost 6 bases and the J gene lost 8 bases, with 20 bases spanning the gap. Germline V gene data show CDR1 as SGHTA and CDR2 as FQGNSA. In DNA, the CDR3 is TGTGCCAGCAGGGATTTACAGGGTTTGGGGGATGAGCAGTTCTTC. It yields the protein CASRDLQGLGDEQFF.

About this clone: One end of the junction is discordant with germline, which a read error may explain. The CDR3 region is CASSQGVHQQFF. The CDR3, as DNA: TGCGCCAGCAGCCAAGGGGTTCATCAGCAGTTCTTC. V usage is TRBV7-6 and J usage is TRBJ2-1; D might be TRBD1 (5 bases). Germline-derived CDR1 and CDR2 are SGHVS and FNYEAQ. The CDR3 is 12 residues long. Full variable domain (outside the CDR3, taken from reference TRBV7-6 and TRBJ2-1): GAGVSQSPRYKVTKRGQDVALRCDPISGHVSLYWYRQALGQGPEFLTYFNYEAQQDKSGLPNDRFSAERPEGSISTLTIQRTEQRDSAMYRCASSQGVHQQFFGPGTRLTVL.

The CDR3 sequence: CASTQGVPETQYF. As DNA, the CDR3 is TGTGCCAGCACCCAAGGAGTGCCAGAGACCCAGTACTTC. The chain uses TRBV11-3 and TRBJ2-5; no definite D call. This CDR3 has 13 residues. V was cut by 7 bases and J by 4 bases, with 13 bases left in between. Germline V gene data show CDR1 as SGHNT and CDR2 as YENEEA.

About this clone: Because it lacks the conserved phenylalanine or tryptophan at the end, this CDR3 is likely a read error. CDR3 DNA: TGCGCCAGCAGCTTAGGATCAGGGAACACTGAAGCTTTCCTT. It is translated as CASSLGSGNTEAFL. The rearrangement joins TRBV5-1 to TRBJ1-1; the D is unclear. The V end was cut by 2 bases, the J end by 1 base, with 9 bases between. The CDR3 consists of 14 residues. Germline lookup yields CDR1 SGHRS and CDR2 YFSETQ.

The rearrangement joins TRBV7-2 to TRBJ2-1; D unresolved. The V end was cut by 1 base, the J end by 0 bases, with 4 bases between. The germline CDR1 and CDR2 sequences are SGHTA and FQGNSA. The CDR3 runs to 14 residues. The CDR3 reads CASSLDASYNEQFF. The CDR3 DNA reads TGTGCCAGCAGCTTAGACGCCTCCTACAATGAGCAGTTCTTC.